These 17 T cell receptor beta chains originate from one sample sequenced in a study of human T cells and chemical hapten exposure (dated by TCRdb to the early 2020s). The intended sense of this specimen's time point label: patch test 1, 2 weeks after DPC sensitization. This specimen's treatment or condition label, interpreted: therapeutic diphenylcyclopropenone sensitization with weekly scalp DPC. Library method: RACE. The instrument was a NextSeq 500. TCRdb applied fastp at Q25 and MiXCR to the public reads, then kept only in-frame beta chains. Rows matching on CDR3 protein sequence are summarized as one entry with the most common DNA and genes. This sample has approximately 80,000 distinct CDR3 sequences in its table, and about 10% of those were observed once. About 4.2% of the sample is held by the ten biggest clonotypes. The starting material was whole blood, obtained in connection with sensitization to the hapten diphenylcyclopropenone (DPC). These receptors all stem from a woman in her 50s with alopecia areata. Some clones in this sample may be carry-over from other donors' samples.

In this sample, this clonotype turned up a few times. The chain recombines TRBV7-9 with TRBJ2-1, with 7 bases aligning to TRBD2. Germline V gene sequence: CDR1 SEHNR, CDR2 FQNEAQ (reference sequence). V shed 4 bases, J shed 3 bases, and the junction held 0 bases outside the gene matches. This CDR3 spans 13 amino acids. The CDR3 sequence: CASSSGGYNEQFF. The CDR3 DNA reads as TGTGCCAGCAGCTCGGGGGGCTACAATGAGCAGTTCTTC.

This clonotype was seen repeatedly, ten times or more. The chain joins TRBV3-1 to TRBJ1-1, with D perhaps TRBD1 (5 bases). The ends were cut back, 6 bases at V and 10 bases at J, with 15 bases in the middle. The CDR3 contains 12 residues. Per germline, CDR1 LGHDT and CDR2 YNNKEL (reference sequence). DNA of the CDR3: TGTGCCAGCAGTCACTCCGGGACCCGAGCTTTCTTT. Protein product: CASSHSGTRAFF.

This clonotype was counted many times. The genes are TRBV2 and TRBJ2-3, with 11 bases identical to TRBD2. Germline assignment: CDR1 SNHLY and CDR2 FYNNEI. V trimming: 6 bases; J trimming: 5 bases; junction bases outside the gene matches: 4. The CDR3 has 14 residues. In DNA, the CDR3 is TGTGCCAGCAGATTACTAGCGGGAGAAGATACGCAGTATTTT. This encodes CASRLLAGEDTQYF.

This clonotype has a count of ten or more. This chain links TRBV6-2 or TRBV6-3 with TRBJ2-1; D uncertain. Trimming removed 7 bases at V and 0 bases at J, with 10 bases between. This CDR3 comprises 14 residues. CDR1 is MNHEY and CDR2 is SVGEGT in the germline V gene. CDR3 loop: CASNAPSSYNEQFF. The CDR3 region has the DNA TGTGCCAGCAATGCTCCTAGCTCCTACAATGAGCAGTTCTTC.

This clonotype showed up just a few times. V and J are TRBV28 and TRBJ1-5; no clear D. V lost 5 bases and J 7 bases, leaving 9 bases between the germline ends. Per the germline V gene, CDR1 is MDHEN and CDR2 is SYDVKM. CDR3 length: 12 residues. Here the CDR3 DNA reads TGTGCCAGCAGTCAAGTCCGACAGCCCCAGCATTTT. This sequence encodes CASSQVRQPQHF.

This clonotype occurred many times. V gene TRBV29-1 combines with J gene TRBJ2-3, with 8 bases identical to TRBD2. V lost 3 bases, J lost 1 base, and 9 bases stayed unmatched. This CDR3 spans 16 amino acids. Germline-derived CDR1 and CDR2 are SQVTM and ANQGSEA. CDR3 sequence: CSVEGLGGVGTDTQYF. The CDR3 coding sequence is TGCAGCGTTGAGGGACTAGGAGGGGTAGGCACAGATACGCAGTATTTT.

The J gene is TRBJ2-1, the V gene TRBV6-2 or TRBV6-3; D not resolved. The CDR3 is 15 residues long. Trimming left V 2 bases short and J 2 bases short, with 10 bases between. The germline gives CDR1 MNHEY, CDR2 SVGEGT. CDR3 region: CASSYVGWAYNEQFF. Written as DNA, the CDR3 is TGTGCCAGCAGTTACGTTGGTTGGGCCTACAATGAGCAGTTCTTC.

This clonotype was seen at least ten times. Here the CDR3 reads CASSWGEGPPSTEAFF. The CDR3 DNA follows: TGCGCCAGCAGCTGGGGAGAGGGACCCCCGAGCACTGAAGCTTTCTTT. The chain joins TRBV5-1 to TRBJ1-1; a weak D match, TRBD1 (5 bases). V dropped 3 bases and J dropped 4 bases, with 19 bases sitting between them. The CDR3 is 16 residues long. Germline-derived CDR1 and CDR2 are SGHRS and YFSETQ.

The gene calls are TRBV3-1 and TRBJ2-5; D could derive from TRBD1 or TRBD2 (5 bases each). The CDR3 extends over 18 amino acids. Trimming removed 3 bases from V and 1 base from J, with 21 bases in between. In germline, CDR1 is LGHDT, CDR2 YNNKEL (reference sequence). Here the CDR3 reads CASSQWTPRDAAQETQYF. The CDR3 region has the DNA TGTGCCAGCAGCCAGTGGACGCCCCGGGACGCCGCCCAAGAGACCCAGTACTTC.

CDR3 DNA: TGTGCCAGCAGTGCACGAAGGGGAAAACTGTTTTTT. This sequence encodes CASSARRGKLFF. The J gene is TRBJ1-4, the V gene TRBV28, with a weak D call TRBD1 (5 bases). Germline CDR1 is MDHEN and CDR2 is SYDVKM. The V gene lost 5 bases and the J gene lost 10 bases, with 11 bases spanning the gap. The CDR3 runs 12 residues. Looking up the rest from reference TRBV28 and TRBJ1-4 gives the full variable domain: DVKVTQSSRYLVKRTGEKVFLECVQDMDHENMFWYRQDPGLGLRLIYFSYDVKMKEKGDIPEGYSVSREKKERFSLILESASTNQTSMYLCASSARRGKLFFGSGTQLSVL.

There are a few counts of this clonotype. The chain uses TRBV28 and TRBJ1-5; 7 bases are a match to TRBD1. J gave up 4 bases and V 5 bases, and 5 bases lay outside the gene matches. Germline CDR1 is MDHEN and CDR2 is SYDVKM. The CDR3 consists of 14 residues. CDR3 bases: TGTGCCAGCAGTACGACAGGGCAGAATCAGCCCCAGCATTTT. Translation: CASSTTGQNQPQHF.

The chain carries TRBV7-2 and TRBJ2-3; 9 bases align to TRBD2. Germline-derived CDR1 and CDR2 are SGHTA and FQGNSA. The CDR3 totals 15 residues. Trimming took 3 bases from V and 2 from J; bases not matched to a gene: 3. The CDR3 sequence: CASSFSGGYTDTQYF. CDR3 DNA sequence: TGTGCCAGCAGCTTTAGCGGGGGATACACAGATACGCAGTATTTT.

This clonotype showed up many times. The chain has TRBV3-1 and TRBJ2-7; D possibly corresponds to TRBD1 (6 bases). V shed 2 bases and J shed 5 bases, with 13 bases lying between them. The CDR3 extends over 14 amino acids. Germline V gene sequence: CDR1 LGHDT, CDR2 YNNKEL (reference sequence). The CDR3 region has the DNA TGTGCCAGCAGCCAATGGGGGCGGTTCGACGAGCAGTACTTC. The encoded protein is CASSQWGRFDEQYF.

This clonotype was observed at least ten times. V usage is TRBV7-6 and J usage is TRBJ2-7; D may be TRBD1 (6 bases). The CDR3 spans 14 residues. Trimming took 1 base from V and 5 from J, leaving 12 bases between them. CDR1 and CDR2 (germline): SGHVS, FNYEAQ. The CDR3 spells CASSLDLGANEQYF. CDR3 coding DNA: TGTGCCAGCAGCTTAGATCTGGGGGCTAACGAGCAGTACTTC.

This clonotype was detected only a few times. The chain uses TRBV30 and TRBJ2-7; D remains ambiguous. Per the germline V gene, CDR1 is GTSNPN and CDR2 is SVGIG (reference sequence). The CDR3 totals 14 residues. The V end was cut by 5 bases, the J end by 0 bases, with 14 bases between. CDR3 nucleotides: TGTGCCTGGGCTCGACTCCCTGGCTCCTACGAGCAGTACTTC. Translated: CAWARLPGSYEQYF. Filled out from reference TRBV30 and TRBJ2-7, the complete variable domain reads SQTIHQWPATLVQPVGSPLSLECTVEGTSNPNLYWYRQAAGRGLQLLFYSVGIGQISSEVPQNLSASRPQDRQFILSSKKLLLSDSGFYLCAWARLPGSYEQYFGPGTRLTVT.

This chain joins TRBV20-1 and TRBJ1-2; no clear D. Trimming left V 0 bases short and J 3 bases short, with 8 bases between. Germline V lookup: CDR1 DFQATT, CDR2 SNEGSKA (reference sequence). The CDR3 extends over 13 amino acids. For the CDR3, the DNA is TGCAGTGCTAGAGATGATCGGTACTATGGCTACACCTTC. Translation gives CSARDDRYYGYTF.

This clonotype was detected ten times or more. V is TRBV18 and J is TRBJ2-1, with TRBD2 identical over 13 bases. The CDR3 has 21 amino acids. V lost 4 bases and J lost 2; bases outside the gene matches: 17. Germline V gene data show CDR1 as KGHSH and CDR2 as LQKENI. CDR3 sequence reads: CASSRPTGTRTSGSTYNEQFF. Written as DNA, the CDR3 is TGTGCCAGCTCACGCCCTACAGGGACCAGGACTAGCGGGAGCACCTACAATGAGCAGTTCTTC.